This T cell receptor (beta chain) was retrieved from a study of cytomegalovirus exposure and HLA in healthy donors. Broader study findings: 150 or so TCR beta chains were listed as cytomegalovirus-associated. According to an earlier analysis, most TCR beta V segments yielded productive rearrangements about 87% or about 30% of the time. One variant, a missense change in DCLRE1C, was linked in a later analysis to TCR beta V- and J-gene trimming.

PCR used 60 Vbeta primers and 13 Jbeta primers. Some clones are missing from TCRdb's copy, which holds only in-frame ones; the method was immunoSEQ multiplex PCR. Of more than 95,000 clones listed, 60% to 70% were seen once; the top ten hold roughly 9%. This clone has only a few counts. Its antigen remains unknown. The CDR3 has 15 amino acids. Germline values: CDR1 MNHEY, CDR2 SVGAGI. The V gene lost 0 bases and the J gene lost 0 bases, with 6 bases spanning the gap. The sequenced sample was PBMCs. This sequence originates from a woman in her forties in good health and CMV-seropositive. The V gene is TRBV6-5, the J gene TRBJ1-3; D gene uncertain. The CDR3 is CASSYSRGSGNTIYF. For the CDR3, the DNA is TGTGCCAGCAGTTACTCACGAGGCTCTGGAAACACCATATATTTT.